This T cell receptor (beta chain) was profiled in a study of cytomegalovirus exposure and HLA in healthy donors. Study as a whole: Within an early data release were about 80 million unique TCRs drawn from HLA-typed donors.

This clone was detected only a few times. The antigen is unknown. The PCR employed 60 Vbeta primers together with 13 Jbeta primers. Repertoires were generated with immunoSEQ multiplex PCR, while TCRdb's copy carries only in-frame clones and drops some. In the table there are some 190,000 clones, roughly 8.7% of which are singletons. Broader study findings: Cytomegalovirus-associated status was assigned to 150 or so TCR beta chains. The productive fraction for most TCR beta V segments was about 87% or about 30% in an earlier analysis.

Germline V lookup: CDR1 LNHNV, CDR2 YYDKDF (reference sequence). V was pared by 1 base and J by 6 bases, with 11 bases of the junction left unmatched. This CDR3 is 18 amino acids long. Sequenced material: PBMCs. The TCR sequence derives from a woman in her thirties in good health and CMV-seropositive. The chain employs TRBV15 and TRBJ2-3; TRBD2 matches 12 bases. The CDR3 DNA reads TGTGCCACCAGCAGAGTCGTTGGACTAGCGGGATGGCGCGATACGCAGTATTTT. Translating gives CATSRVVGLAGWRDTQYF.